This is a list of T cell receptor beta chains from one sample in a study of memory CD4+ T cells and cytomegalovirus serostatus. Some clones are missing from TCRdb's copy, which holds only in-frame ones; the method was immunoSEQ multiplex PCR. The table includes approximately 51,000 clones, around 74% detected once. Sequencing was done on a sample of memory CD4+ T cells from blood. The receptor source for this set is an adult in good health and CMV-seropositive. CDR3s include the opening cysteine and the closing phenylalanine or tryptophan. Fields, in order: CDR3 length, clone size, J gene, V gene, CDR3 protein. Not all rows give a size; the values are once, few, many and, for expanded clones, a class.

15,once,TRBJ2-2,TRBV10-3,CAISRNWPNTGELFF
16,-,TRBJ2-2,TRBV18,CASSPGQETNTGELFF
11,-,TRBJ2-1,TRBV4-2,CASSQAYEQFF
14,-,TRBJ2-7,TRBV7-2,CASSLGRRVAEQYF
13,once,TRBJ1-2,TRBV6-5,CASRPGTDYGYTF
15,-,TRBJ2-5,TRBV6-1,CASTLGTSGGETQYF
16,few,TRBJ2-3,TRBV7-2,CASEVVAGGLGDTQYF
15,-,TRBJ2-2,TRBV2,CASSEGTGNTGELFF
13,-,TRBJ1-5,TRBV5-1,CASSTTWGGPQHF
16,-,TRBJ2-5,TRBV5-4,CASSFRAGGGQETQYF
17,-,TRBJ2-7,TRBV5-4,CASSMGASGGESYEQYF
16,-,TRBJ2-3,TRBV2,CASTRAGRGGTDTQYF
14,-,TRBJ2-5,TRBV21-1,CASSKVAERETQYF
14,-,TRBJ1-1,TRBV6-6,CASTERTGGTEAFF
14,-,TRBJ1-4,TRBV4-1,CASSREGENEKLFF
15,-,TRBJ2-2,TRBV11-3,CASSPGQGNTGELFF
14,-,TRBJ1-2,TRBV10-2,CASSVSRENYGYTF
14,once,TRBJ2-5,TRBV5-1,CASSSLSGKETQYF
15,-,TRBJ2-7,TRBV5-1,CASRTRASGTYEQYF
14,-,TRBJ2-7,TRBV7-9,CASSPLIGSYEQYF
13,-,TRBJ2-7,TRBV5-1,CASSVDSTYEQYF
14,-,TRBJ2-3,TRBV15,CATSLAGEADTQYF
16,few,TRBJ2-3,TRBV10-3,CAISDERLAGTDTQYF
14,-,TRBJ1-1,TRBV11-2,CASSSRGLRTEAFF
18,-,TRBJ2-3,TRBV10-1,CARILGLAGGRSTDTQYF
13,-,TRBJ2-1,TRBV6-5,CASSYRQNNEQFF
13,-,TRBJ1-1,TRBV19,CASSIVGDTEAFF
16,-,TRBJ2-3,TRBV9,CASSVVGNILTDTQYF
14,-,TRBJ1-2,TRBV28,CASQLGNRGYGYTF
15,-,TRBJ1-2,TRBV6-5,CASRDRVNSNYGYTF
11,few,TRBJ1-1,TRBV29-1,CSVGSRTEAFF
16,-,TRBJ2-5,TRBV5-1,CASSLGLADVQETQYF
16,-,TRBJ2-6,TRBV15,CATSRVPGQGINVLTF
14,-,TRBJ1-1,TRBV29-1,CSVVPNPDDTEAFF
13,-,TRBJ2-3,TRBV7-3,CASSLVRTDTQYF
15,-,TRBJ1-2,TRBV6-5,CASSSDRGRGYGYTF
17,once,TRBJ2-6,TRBV30,CAWSAPQTPSGANVLTF
13,-,TRBJ1-2,TRBV7-9,CASSLYAQGEYTF
16,few,TRBJ1-4,TRBV7-8,CASSLAQTGGGEKLFF
13,-,TRBJ2-3,TRBV5-4,CASSLQGLDTQYF
13,-,TRBJ1-2,TRBV29-1,CSVGQVANYGYTF
16,-,TRBJ2-2,TRBV7-6,CASSLVGGRDTGELFF
13,-,TRBJ1-2,TRBV19,CASMGGQDYGYTF
14,-,TRBJ2-2,TRBV14,CASSQSDRAGELFF
15,-,TRBJ2-3,TRBV13,CASSSGAGRTDTQYF
12,-,TRBJ1-2,TRBV19,CASSLLGYGYTF
14,many,TRBJ2-3,TRBV6-5,CATAVERGADTQYF
15,-,TRBJ1-5,TRBV19,CASSINRAERQPQHF